This T cell receptor (beta chain) was found in a study of blood T cell repertoires in COVID-19. Whole-study context: Sites in the United States, Italy and Spain provided acute and convalescent COVID-19 samples. Sources were T cells, B-cell-depleted T cells, or PBMCs; the material itself was cDNA or gDNA.

The authors' processing: Reference gene primers were amplified, and this amplification served to estimate nucleated cell counts. Here immunoSEQ multiplex PCR was the method, and the copy in TCRdb shows in-frame clones only, minus some. The V and J calls and clone size are taken from that table; D and trimming were inferred from the DNA. The table shows 55,000 to 70,000 clones, with more than 90% occurring only once. This clone showed up just a few times. The germline V gene encodes CDR1 SGDLS and CDR2 YYNGEE. Unmatched junction bases numbered 2, after V lost 3 bases and J lost 2 bases. The CDR3 runs 14 residues.

This clonotype was obtained from a human donor in a cohort sampled during active COVID-19. The chain employs TRBV9 and TRBJ1-5, with 7 positions matching TRBD1. Sequencing used peripheral blood. The CDR3 protein is CASSAGQGNQPQHF. The DNA for the CDR3 is TGTGCCAGCAGCGCCGGACAGGGCAATCAGCCCCAGCATTTT.